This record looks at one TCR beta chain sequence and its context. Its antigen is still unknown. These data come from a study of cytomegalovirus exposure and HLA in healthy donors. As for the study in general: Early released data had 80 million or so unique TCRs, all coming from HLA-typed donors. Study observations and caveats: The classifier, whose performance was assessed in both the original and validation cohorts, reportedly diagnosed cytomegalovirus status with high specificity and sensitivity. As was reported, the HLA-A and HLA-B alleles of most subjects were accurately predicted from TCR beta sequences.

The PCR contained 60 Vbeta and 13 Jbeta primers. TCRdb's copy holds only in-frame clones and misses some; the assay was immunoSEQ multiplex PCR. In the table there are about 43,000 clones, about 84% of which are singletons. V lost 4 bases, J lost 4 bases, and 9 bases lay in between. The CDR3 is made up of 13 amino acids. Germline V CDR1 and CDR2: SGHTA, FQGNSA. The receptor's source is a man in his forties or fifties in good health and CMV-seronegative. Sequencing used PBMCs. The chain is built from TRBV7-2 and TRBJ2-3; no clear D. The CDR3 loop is CASSSRVSDTQYF. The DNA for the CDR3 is TGTGCCAGCAGCTCTAGAGTCTCAGATACGCAGTATTTT.